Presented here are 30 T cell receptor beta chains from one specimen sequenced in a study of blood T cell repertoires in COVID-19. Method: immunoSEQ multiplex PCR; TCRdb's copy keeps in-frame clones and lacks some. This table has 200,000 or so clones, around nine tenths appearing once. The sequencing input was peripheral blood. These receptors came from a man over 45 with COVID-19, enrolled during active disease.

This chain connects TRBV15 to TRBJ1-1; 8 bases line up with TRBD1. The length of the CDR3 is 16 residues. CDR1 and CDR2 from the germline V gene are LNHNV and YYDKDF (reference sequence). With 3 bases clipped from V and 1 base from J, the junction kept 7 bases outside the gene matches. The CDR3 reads CATSSTGTGKNTEAFF. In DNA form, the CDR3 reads TGTGCCACCAGCAGTACCGGGACAGGAAAGAACACTGAAGCTTTCTTT. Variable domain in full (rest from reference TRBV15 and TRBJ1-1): DAMVIQNPRYQVTQFGKPVTLSCSQTLNHNVMYWYQQKSSQAPKLLFHYYDKDFNNEADTPDNFQSRRPNTSFCFLDIRSPGLGDTAMYLCATSSTGTGKNTEAFFGQGTRLTVV.

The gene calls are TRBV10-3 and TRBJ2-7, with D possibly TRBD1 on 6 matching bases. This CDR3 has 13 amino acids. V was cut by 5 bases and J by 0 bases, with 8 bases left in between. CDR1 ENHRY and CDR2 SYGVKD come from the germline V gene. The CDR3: CAISPDSSYEQYF. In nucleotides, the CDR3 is TGTGCCATCAGTCCGGACAGCTCCTACGAGCAGTACTTC.

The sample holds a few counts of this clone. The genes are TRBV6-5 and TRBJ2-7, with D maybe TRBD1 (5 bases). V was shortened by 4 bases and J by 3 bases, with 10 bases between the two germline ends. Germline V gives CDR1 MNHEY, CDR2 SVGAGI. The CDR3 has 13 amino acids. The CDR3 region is CASSSDRGYEQYF. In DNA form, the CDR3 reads TGTGCCAGCAGTTCCGACAGAGGCTACGAGCAGTACTTC.

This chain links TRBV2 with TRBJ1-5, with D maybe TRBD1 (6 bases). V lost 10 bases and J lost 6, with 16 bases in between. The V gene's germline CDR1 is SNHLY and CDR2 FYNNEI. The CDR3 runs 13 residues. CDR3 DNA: TGTGCCATCCAGGGGCAGACCGCTCAGCCCCAGCATTTT. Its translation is CAIQGQTAQPQHF.

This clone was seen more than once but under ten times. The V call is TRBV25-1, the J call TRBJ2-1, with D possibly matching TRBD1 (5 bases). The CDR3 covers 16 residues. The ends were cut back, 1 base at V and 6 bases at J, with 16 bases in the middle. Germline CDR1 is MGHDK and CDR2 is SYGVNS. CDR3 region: CASSELGAGIGNEQFF. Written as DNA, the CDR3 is TGTGCCAGCAGTGAATTGGGTGCAGGGATCGGCAATGAGCAGTTCTTC.

The DNA of the CDR3 is TGTGCCAGCAGCCCCCTTTACAGGGGACGAGGCAAAAACATTCAGTACTTC. This encodes CASSPLYRGRGKNIQYF. The J gene is TRBJ2-4, the V gene TRBV7-6; TRBD1 agrees at 7 bases. The CDR3 runs 17 residues. V trimming: 5 bases; J trimming: 3 bases; junction bases outside the gene matches: 13. Germline V CDR1 and CDR2: SGHVS, FNYEAQ.

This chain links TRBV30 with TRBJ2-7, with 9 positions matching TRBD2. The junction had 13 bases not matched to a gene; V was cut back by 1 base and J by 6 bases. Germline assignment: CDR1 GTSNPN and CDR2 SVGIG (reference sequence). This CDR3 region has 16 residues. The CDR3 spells CAWSGLADNFVGEQYF. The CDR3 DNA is TGTGCCTGGAGTGGACTAGCGGACAACTTCGTCGGCGAGCAGTACTTC.

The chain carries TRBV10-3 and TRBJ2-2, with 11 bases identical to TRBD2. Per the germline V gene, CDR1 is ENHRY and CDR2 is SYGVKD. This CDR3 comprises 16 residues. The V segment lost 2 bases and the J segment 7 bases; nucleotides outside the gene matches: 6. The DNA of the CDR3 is TGTGCCATCAGTGAGGATCTAGCGGGAGGTTTCGGGGAGCTGTTTTTT. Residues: CAISEDLAGGFGELFF.

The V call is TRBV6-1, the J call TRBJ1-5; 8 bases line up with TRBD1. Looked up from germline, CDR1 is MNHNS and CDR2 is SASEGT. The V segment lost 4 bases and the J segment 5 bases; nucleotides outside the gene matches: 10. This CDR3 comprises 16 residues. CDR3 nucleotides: TGTGCCAGCAGTGCCGCGCTCAGGGGGCTAGATCAGCCCCAGCATTTT. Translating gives CASSAALRGLDQPQHF.

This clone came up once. CDR3 protein: CASSALQGEQYF. CDR3 DNA: TGTGCCAGCAGCGCACTACAGGGCGAGCAGTACTTC. This rearrangement joins TRBV9 to TRBJ2-7, with a tentative D call TRBD1 (6 bases). CDR3 length: 12 residues. Germline CDR1 is SGDLS and CDR2 is YYNGEE. V was shortened by 3 bases and J by 6 bases, with 10 bases between the two germline ends.

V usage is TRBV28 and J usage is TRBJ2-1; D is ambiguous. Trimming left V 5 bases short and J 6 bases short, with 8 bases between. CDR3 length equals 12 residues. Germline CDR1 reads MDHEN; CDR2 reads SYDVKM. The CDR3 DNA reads TGTGCCAGCAGTCTGGTCGGCAATGAGCAGTTCTTC. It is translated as CASSLVGNEQFF.

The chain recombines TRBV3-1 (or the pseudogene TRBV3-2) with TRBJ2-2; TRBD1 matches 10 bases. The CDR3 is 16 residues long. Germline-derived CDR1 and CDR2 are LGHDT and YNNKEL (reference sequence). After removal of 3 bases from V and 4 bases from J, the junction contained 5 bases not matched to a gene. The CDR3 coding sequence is TGTGCCAGCAGCCAGCCGACAGGGGGCATCACCGGGGAGCTGTTTTTT. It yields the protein CASSQPTGGITGELFF.

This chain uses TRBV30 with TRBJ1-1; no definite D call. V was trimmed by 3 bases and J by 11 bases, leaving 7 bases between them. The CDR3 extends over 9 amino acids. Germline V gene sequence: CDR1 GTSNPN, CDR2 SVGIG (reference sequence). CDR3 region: CAWSPGAFF. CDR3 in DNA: TGTGCCTGGAGCCCCGGGGCTTTCTTT.

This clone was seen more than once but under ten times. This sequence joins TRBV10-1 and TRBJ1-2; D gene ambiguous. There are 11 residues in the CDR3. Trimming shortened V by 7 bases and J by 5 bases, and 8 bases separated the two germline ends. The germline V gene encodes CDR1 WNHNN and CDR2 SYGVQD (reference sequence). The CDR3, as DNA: TGCGCCAGCATCGGAGGTTATGGCTACACCTTC. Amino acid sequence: CASIGGYGYTF.

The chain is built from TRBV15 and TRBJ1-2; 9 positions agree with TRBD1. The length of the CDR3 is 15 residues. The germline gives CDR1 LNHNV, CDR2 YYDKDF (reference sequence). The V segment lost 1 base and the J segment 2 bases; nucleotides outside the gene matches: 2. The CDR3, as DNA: TGTGCCACCAGCAGAGGTGGACAGGGGAACTATGGCTACACCTTC. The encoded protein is CATSRGGQGNYGYTF.

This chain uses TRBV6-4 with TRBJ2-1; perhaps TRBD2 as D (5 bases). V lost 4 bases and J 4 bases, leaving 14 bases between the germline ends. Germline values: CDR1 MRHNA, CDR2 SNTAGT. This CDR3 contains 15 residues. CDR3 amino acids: CASSGGSGSYNEQFF. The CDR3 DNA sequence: TGTGCCAGCAGTGGGGGAAGCGGTTCTTACAATGAGCAGTTCTTC.

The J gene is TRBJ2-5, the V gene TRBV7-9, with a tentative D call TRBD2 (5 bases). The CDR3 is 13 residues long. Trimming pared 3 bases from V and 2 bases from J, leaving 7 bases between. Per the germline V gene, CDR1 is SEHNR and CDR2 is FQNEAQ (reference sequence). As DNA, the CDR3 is TGTGCCAGCAGCTTTCAGCGGCAAGAGACCCAGTACTTC. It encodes CASSFQRQETQYF.

The CDR3 loop is CASSPPQGTRSGNTIYF. Written as DNA, the CDR3 is TGTGCCAGCAGTCCCCCCCAGGGGACCCGCTCTGGAAACACCATATATTTT. This chain uses TRBV6-2 or TRBV6-3 with TRBJ1-3, with D possibly TRBD1 on 6 matching bases. V lost 5 bases, J lost 0 bases, and 17 bases lay in between. The CDR3 is made up of 17 amino acids. The germline V gene encodes CDR1 MNHEY and CDR2 SVGEGT.

CDR3 residues: CASSLVTLAGAPTDTQYF. CDR3 nucleotide sequence: TGCGCCAGCAGCTTGGTGACTCTAGCGGGGGCCCCCACAGATACGCAGTATTTT. This chain connects TRBV5-1 to TRBJ2-3; the match to TRBD2 covers 10 bases. Germline CDR1 and CDR2: SGHRS and YFSETQ. V dropped 0 bases and J dropped 2; count of bases not matched to a gene: 9. The CDR3 contains 18 residues.

CDR3 coding DNA: TGTGCCAGCAGTTCTCGAAACACCATATATTTT. Translation: CASSSRNTIYF. The chain has TRBV12-3 or TRBV12-4 and TRBJ1-3, with D unclear. The V and J ends lost 4 bases and 5 bases respectively, with 3 bases between them. The CDR3 totals 11 residues.

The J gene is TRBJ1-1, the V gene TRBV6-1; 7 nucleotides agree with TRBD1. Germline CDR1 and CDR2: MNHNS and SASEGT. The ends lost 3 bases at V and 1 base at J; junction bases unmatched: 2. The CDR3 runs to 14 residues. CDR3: CASSDGTANTEAFF. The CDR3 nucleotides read TGTGCCAGCAGTGACGGGACAGCGAACACTGAAGCTTTCTTT.

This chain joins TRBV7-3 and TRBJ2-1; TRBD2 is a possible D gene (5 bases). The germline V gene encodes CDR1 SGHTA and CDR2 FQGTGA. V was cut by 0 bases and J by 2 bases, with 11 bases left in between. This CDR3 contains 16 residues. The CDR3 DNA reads TGTGCCAGCAGCTTAACAGGCGGGTACCCCTACAATGAGCAGTTCTTC. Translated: CASSLTGGYPYNEQFF.

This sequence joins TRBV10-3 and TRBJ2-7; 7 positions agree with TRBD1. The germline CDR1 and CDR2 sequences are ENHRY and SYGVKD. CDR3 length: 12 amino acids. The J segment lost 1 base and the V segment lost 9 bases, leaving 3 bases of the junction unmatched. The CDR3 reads CAMRGQSYEQYF. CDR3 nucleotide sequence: TGTGCCATGAGGGGACAGTCCTACGAGCAGTACTTC.

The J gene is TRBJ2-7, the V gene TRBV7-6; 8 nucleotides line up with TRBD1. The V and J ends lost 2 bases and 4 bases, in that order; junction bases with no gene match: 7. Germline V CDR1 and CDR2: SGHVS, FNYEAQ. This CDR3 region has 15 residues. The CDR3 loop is CASSLRWTGPYEQYF. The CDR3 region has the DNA TGTGCCAGCAGCTTAAGGTGGACAGGGCCTTACGAGCAGTACTTC. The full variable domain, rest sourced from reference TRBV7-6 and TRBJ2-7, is GAGVSQSPRYKVTKRGQDVALRCDPISGHVSLYWYRQALGQGPEFLTYFNYEAQQDKSGLPNDRFSAERPEGSISTLTIQRTEQRDSAMYRCASSLRWTGPYEQYFGPGTRLTVT.

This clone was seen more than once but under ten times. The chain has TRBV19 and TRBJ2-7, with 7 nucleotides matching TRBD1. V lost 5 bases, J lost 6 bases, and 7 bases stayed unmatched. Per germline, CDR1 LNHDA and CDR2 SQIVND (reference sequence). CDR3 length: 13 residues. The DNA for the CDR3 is TGTGCCAGTAGTTTTGGGACAGAAATCGAGCAGTACTTC. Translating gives CASSFGTEIEQYF.

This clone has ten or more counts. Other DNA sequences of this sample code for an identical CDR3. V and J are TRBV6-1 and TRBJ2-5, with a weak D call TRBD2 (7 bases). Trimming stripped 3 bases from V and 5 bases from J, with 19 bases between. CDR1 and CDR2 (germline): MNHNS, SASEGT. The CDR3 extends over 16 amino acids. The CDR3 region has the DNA TGTGCCAGCAGTGACGCGGGGAGGGGGGCTGGGGAGACCCAGTACTTC. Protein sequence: CASSDAGRGAGETQYF.

This chain's CDR3 is CAANRGSDATNEKLFF. The CDR3 DNA reads TGTGCCGCAAACAGGGGATCGGATGCAACTAATGAAAAACTGTTTTTT. This chain connects TRBV30 to TRBJ1-4; 7 bases line up with TRBD1. Per germline, CDR1 GTSNPN and CDR2 SVGIG (reference sequence). The V gene end was trimmed by 8 bases and the J gene end by 0 bases; junction bases not matched to a gene: 12. CDR3 size: 16 residues.

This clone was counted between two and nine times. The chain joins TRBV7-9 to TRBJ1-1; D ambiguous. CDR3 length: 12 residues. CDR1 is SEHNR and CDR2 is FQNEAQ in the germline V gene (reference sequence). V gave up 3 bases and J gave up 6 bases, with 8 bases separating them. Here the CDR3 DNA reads TGTGCCAGCAGCTTTCGGGATCCTGAAGCTTTCTTT. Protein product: CASSFRDPEAFF.

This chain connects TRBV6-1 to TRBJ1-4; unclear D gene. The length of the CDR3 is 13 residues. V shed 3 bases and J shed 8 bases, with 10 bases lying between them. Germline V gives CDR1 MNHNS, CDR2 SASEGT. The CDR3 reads CASSDEVREKLFF. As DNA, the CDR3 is TGTGCCAGCAGTGACGAAGTGAGGGAAAAACTGTTTTTT.

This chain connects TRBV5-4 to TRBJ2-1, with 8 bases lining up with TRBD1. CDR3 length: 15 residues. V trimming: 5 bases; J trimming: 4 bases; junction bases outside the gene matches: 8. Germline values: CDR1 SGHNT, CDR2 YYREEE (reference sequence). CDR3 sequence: CASSLRTGRYNEQFF. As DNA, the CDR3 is TGTGCCAGCAGTTTGAGGACAGGGAGGTACAATGAGCAGTTCTTC.